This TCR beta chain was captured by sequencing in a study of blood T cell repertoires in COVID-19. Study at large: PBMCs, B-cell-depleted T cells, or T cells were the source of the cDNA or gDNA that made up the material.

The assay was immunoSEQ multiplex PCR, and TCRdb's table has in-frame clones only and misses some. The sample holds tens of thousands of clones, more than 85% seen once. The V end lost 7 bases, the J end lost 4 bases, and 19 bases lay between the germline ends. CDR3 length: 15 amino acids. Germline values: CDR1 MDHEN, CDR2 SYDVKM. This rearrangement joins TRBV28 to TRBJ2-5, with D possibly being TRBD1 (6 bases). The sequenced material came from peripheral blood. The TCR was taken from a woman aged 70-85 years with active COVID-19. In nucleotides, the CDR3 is TGTGCCAGCATCCCCGGGCAGGGGCGTTTAGAGACCCAGTACTTC. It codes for CASIPGQGRLETQYF. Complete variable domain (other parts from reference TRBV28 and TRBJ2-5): DVKVTQSSRYLVKRTGEKVFLECVQDMDHENMFWYRQDPGLGLRLIYFSYDVKMKEKGDIPEGYSVSREKKERFSLILESASTNQTSMYLCASIPGQGRLETQYFGPGTRLLVL.